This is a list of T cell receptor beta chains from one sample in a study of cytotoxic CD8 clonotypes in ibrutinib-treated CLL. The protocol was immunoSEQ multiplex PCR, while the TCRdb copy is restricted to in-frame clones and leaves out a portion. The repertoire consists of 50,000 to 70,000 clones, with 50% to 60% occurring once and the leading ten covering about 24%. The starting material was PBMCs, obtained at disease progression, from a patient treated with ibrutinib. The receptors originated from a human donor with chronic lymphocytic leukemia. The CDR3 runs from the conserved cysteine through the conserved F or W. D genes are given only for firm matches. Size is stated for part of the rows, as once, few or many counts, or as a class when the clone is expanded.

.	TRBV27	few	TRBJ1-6	TGTGCCAGCAGTTTAGGGTTCGGGAATTCACCCCTCCACTTT	CASSLGFGNSPLHF
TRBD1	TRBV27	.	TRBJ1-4	TGTGCCAGCAGTTCCCCGGGACAGGGTGAGGAAAAACTGTTTTTT	CASSSPGQGEEKLFF
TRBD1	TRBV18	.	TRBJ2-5	TGTGCCAGCTCACCAATTCACCCGGGACAGCAAGAGACCCAGTACTTC	CASSPIHPGQQETQYF
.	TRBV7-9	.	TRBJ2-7	TGTGCCAGCAGCTTGTCCGACGAGCAGTACTTC	CASSLSDEQYF
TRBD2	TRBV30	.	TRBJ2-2	TGTGCCTGGAGTCCGGGTCTCGCGGGGGGGCTCGGCGGGGAGCTGTTTTTT	CAWSPGLAGGLGGELFF
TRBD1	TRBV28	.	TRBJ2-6	TGTGCCAGCAGTTTATGGCTTGGACAGGGTACCCTCGACTCTGGGGCCAACGTCCTGACTTTC	CASSLWLGQGTLDSGANVLTF
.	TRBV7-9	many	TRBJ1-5	TGTGCCAGCAGCTTATCGACAGTCAATCAGCCCCAGCATTTT	CASSLSTVNQPQHF
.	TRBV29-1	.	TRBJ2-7	TGCAGCGTCTTGGGTCAGGGCCTTCGTGAGCAGTACTTC	CSVLGQGLREQYF
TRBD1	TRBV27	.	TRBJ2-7	TGTGCCAGCAGCCCCGGGACAGGAAAGGGAGAGCAGTACTTC	CASSPGTGKGEQYF
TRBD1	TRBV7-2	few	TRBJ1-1	TGTGCCAGCAGCATGGGAACAGGGGGAACTGAAGCTTTCTTT	CASSMGTGGTEAFF
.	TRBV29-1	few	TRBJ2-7	TGCAGCGTTGAAGTACAACCCTACGAGCAGTACTTC	CSVEVQPYEQYF
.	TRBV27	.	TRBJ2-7	TGTGCCAGCAGTTTTGGGCTTCGCGGTGACTACGAGCAGTACTTC	CASSFGLRGDYEQYF
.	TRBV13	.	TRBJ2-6	TGTGCCAGCAGCTTTGTCTCTGGGGCCAACGTCCTGACTTTC	CASSFVSGANVLTF
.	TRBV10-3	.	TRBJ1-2	TGTGCCATCAGTGAGTCAAACAGTATCTATGGCTACACCTTC	CAISESNSIYGYTF